The 4 T cell receptor beta chains below all came from one sample that was sequenced in a study of glioma-infiltrating T cells. TCR alpha and beta CDR3 regions were amplified from RNA using iRepertoire nested multiplex PCR. TCRdb recomputed calls from the multiplex PCR reads with MiXCR, one row per CDR3 protein. The sample has 100,000 to 150,000 distinct CDR3 sequences, roughly 25% seen once. Sequenced input: glioma tissue, nonneoplastic brain tissue, or PBMCs (not recorded which). The receptor set was obtained from a human donor with low-grade glioma or glioblastoma, undergoing nonglioma brain surgery, or in good health (not recorded which).

This clonotype was seen many times. The CDR3 nucleotides are TGCAGTGCTAAGGGACTTAACACTGAAGCTTTCTTT. This codes for CSAKGLNTEAFF. The chain combines TRBV20-1 with TRBJ1-1; perhaps TRBD1 as D (5 bases). The V and J ends lost 4 bases and 2 bases respectively, with 8 bases between them. The CDR3 spans 12 residues. Germline lookup yields CDR1 DFQATT and CDR2 SNEGSKA (reference sequence).

This clonotype was observed once. This may stem from a read error, because a much larger clone lies one nucleotide away. The chain combines TRBV4-3 with TRBJ1-2, with D hard to call. The germline gives CDR1 LGHNA, CDR2 YSLEER. The CDR3 loop spans 14 amino acids. Trimming left V 5 bases short and J 4 bases short, with 14 bases between. The CDR3 is CASSMSGKSYGYTF. The CDR3 region has the DNA TGCGCCAGCAGCATGTCAGGAAAGTCCTATGGCTACACCTTC.

This clonotype was detected many times. V usage is TRBV4-3 and J usage is TRBJ2-1; the match to TRBD2 covers 8 bases. This CDR3 spans 14 amino acids. The V and J ends lost 0 bases and 12 bases, in that order; junction bases with no gene match: 7. Germline lookup yields CDR1 LGHNA and CDR2 YSLEER. The CDR3 protein is CASSQDLSREVQFF. Here the CDR3 DNA reads TGCGCCAGCAGCCAAGATTTATCGCGGGAGGTGCAGTTCTTC.

A word on this clonotype: A much larger clone differs by one base, so this may be a read error. The CDR3 sequence: CASSQDSQYNSHLHF. The CDR3, as DNA: TGTGCCAGCAGCCAAGACAGCCAATATAATTCACACCTCCACTTT. This chain joins TRBV4-2 and TRBJ1-6, with D unresolved. Germline V CDR1 and CDR2: LGHNA, YNFKEQ. This CDR3 is built from 15 residues.